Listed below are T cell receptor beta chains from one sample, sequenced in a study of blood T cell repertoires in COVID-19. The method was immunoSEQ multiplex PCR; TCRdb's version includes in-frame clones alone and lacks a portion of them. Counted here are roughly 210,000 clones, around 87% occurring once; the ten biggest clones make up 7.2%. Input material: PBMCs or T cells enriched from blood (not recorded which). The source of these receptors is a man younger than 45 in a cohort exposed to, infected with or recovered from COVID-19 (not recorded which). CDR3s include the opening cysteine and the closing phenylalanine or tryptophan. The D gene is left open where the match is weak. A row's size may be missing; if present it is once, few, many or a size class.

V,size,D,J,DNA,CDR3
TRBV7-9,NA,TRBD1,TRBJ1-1,TGTGCCAGCAGGTATACCCCAGGGGGCGTGAGCACTGAAGCTTTCTTT,CASRYTPGGVSTEAFF
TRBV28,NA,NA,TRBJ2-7,TGTGCCAGCAGTTTACCCAGCGGGTCTCTCTACGAGCAGTACTTC,CASSLPSGSLYEQYF
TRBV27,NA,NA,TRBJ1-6,TGTGCCAGCAGTTTAGGAGGCCCCCTCCACTTT,CASSLGGPLHF
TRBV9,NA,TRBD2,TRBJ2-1,TGTGCCAGCAGCGGTAGCGGGAGGGCTCCTAGGGGTGAGCAGTTCTTC,CASSGSGRAPRGEQFF
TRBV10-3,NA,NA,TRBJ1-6,TGTGCCATCAGTGAGGGCCTTCAGGGTTCGGATTCACCCCTCCACTTT,CAISEGLQGSDSPLHF
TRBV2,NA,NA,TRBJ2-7,TGTGCCAGCACTCCCCTCCCTGGGAGCTCCTACGAGCAGTACTTC,CASTPLPGSSYEQYF
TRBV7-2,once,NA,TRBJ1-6,TGTGCCAGCAGCTTAGGTCAGGCCCATAATTCACCCCTCCACTTT,CASSLGQAHNSPLHF
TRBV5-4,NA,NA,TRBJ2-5,TGTGCCAGCAGCTTACCAGGGCAAGAGACCCAGTACTTC,CASSLPGQETQYF
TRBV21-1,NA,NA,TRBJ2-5,TGTGCCAGCTTTATTTTAGGGGGCAGGGAGACCCAGTACTTC,CASFILGGRETQYF
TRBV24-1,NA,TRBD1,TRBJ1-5,TGTGCCACCAGTGACCGACAGGGGGTCAATCAGCCCCAGCATTTT,CATSDRQGVNQPQHF
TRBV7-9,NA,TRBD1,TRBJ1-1,TGTGCCAGCAGCCCGGAGACAGGGGGGAACACTGAAGCTTTCTTT,CASSPETGGNTEAFF
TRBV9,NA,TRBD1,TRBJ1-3,TGTGCCAGCAGCGTTGCAGGGGGCCCTGGAAACACCATATATTTT,CASSVAGGPGNTIYF
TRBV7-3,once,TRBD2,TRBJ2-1,TGTGCCAGCATCGCCACCGGGACTAGTGATGAGCAGTTCTTC,CASIATGTSDEQFF
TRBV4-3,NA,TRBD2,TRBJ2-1,TGCGCCAGCAGCCAAGATCCGGCTAGCGGGAGTACTGAGCAGTTCTTC,CASSQDPASGSTEQFF
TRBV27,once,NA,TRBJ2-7,TGTGCCAGCAGTTTTTCCAGGGCAGGTGAGCAGTACTTC,CASSFSRAGEQYF
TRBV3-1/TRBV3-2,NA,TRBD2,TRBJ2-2,TGTGCCAGCAGCCCCAGCCCGGGACTAGGGGCCGGCGGGGAGCTGTTTTTT,CASSPSPGLGAGGELFF
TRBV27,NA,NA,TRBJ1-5,TGTGCCAGCAGTTTAAGTCCCGGGAGCAATCAGCCCCAGCATTTT,CASSLSPGSNQPQHF
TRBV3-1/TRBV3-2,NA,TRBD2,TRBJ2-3,TGTGCCAGCAGCCTGACTAGCCGCACAGATACGCAGTATTTT,CASSLTSRTDTQYF
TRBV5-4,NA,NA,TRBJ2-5,TGTGCCAGCACCCCACGGGGGGAGACCCAGTACTTC,CASTPRGETQYF
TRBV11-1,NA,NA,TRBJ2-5,TGTGCCAGCAGCTTCGGGCAAGAGACCCAGTACTTC,CASSFGQETQYF
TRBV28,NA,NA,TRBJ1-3,TGTGCCAGCAGTTTCTCCCCCCGAGGGCTCAGAAACACCATATATTTT,CASSFSPRGLRNTIYF
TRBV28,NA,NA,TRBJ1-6,TGTGCCAGCAGGGCCCAGGGTAAGGGGATTTCACCCCTCCACTTT,CASRAQGKGISPLHF
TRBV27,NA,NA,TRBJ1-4,TGTGCCAGCACCTCCTCGGGCAGGGTTAGGGAAAAACTGTTTTTT,CASTSSGRVREKLFF
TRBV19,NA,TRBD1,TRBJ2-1,TGTGCCAGTAGTATAGATCGCGTGAGGGGGCGAGGGAATGAGCAGTTCTTC,CASSIDRVRGRGNEQFF
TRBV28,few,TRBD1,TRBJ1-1,TGTGCCAGCAGACCGGGACAGGGCACTGAAGCTTTCTTT,CASRPGQGTEAFF
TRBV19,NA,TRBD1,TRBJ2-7,TGTGCCAGTAGTGCGGGACAGGGAGGGTACGAGCAGTACTTC,CASSAGQGGYEQYF
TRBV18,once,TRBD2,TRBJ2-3,TGTGCCAGCTCACCAGGACTAGCGGGAGGATCACCCACAGATACGCAGTATTTT,CASSPGLAGGSPTDTQYF
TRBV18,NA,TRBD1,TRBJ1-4,TGTGCCAGCTCACGCCGACAGGGGACTAATGAAAAACTGTTTTTT,CASSRRQGTNEKLFF
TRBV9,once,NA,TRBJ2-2,TGTGCCAGCAGCGGGGACTGGGGGTCCGGGGAGCTGTTTTTT,CASSGDWGSGELFF
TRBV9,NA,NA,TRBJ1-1,TGTGCCAGCAGCGTAGAGCAGGGGCGGTGGACTGAAGCTTTCTTT,CASSVEQGRWTEAFF
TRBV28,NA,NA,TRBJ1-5,TGTGCCAGCAGGCCTGTCACAATTAGCAATCAGCCCCAGCATTTT,CASRPVTISNQPQHF
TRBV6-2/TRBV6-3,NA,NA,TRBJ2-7,TGTGCCAGCAGCCGTTCAGGGGCGCAGGAGGCCGAGCAGTACTTC,CASSRSGAQEAEQYF
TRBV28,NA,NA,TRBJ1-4,TGTGCCAGCAGTTTAGGAGGGGCAGGGTTAGATCAGGAACTGTTTTTT,CASSLGGAGLDQELFF
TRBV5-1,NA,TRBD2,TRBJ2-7,TGCGCCAGCAGCTTAGCGGGGCCGCCCTACGAGCAGTACTTC,CASSLAGPPYEQYF
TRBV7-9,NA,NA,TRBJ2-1,TGTGCCAGCAGCCAGATCGGACTACCCACCTACAATGAGCAGTTCTTC,CASSQIGLPTYNEQFF
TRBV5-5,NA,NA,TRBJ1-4,TGTGCCAGCAGCCAGAGACAGGCTGCAACTAATGAAAAACTGTTTTTT,CASSQRQAATNEKLFF
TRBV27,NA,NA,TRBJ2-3,TGTGCCAGCAGTGACATAGACACAGATACGCAGTATTTT,CASSDIDTDTQYF
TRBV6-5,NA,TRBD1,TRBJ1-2,TGTGCCAGCAGGAACAGGGGATCGGGCTATGGCTACACCTTC,CASRNRGSGYGYTF
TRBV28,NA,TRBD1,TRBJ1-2,TGTGCCAGCAGCCTGGGACAGGGTCCACCCAGGCTGAATGGCTACACCTTC,CASSLGQGPPRLNGYTF
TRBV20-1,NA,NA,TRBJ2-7,TGCAGTGGTAGCCCCACTTACGAGCAGTACTTC,CSGSPTYEQYF